Presented here are 3 T cell receptor beta chains from one specimen sequenced in a study of T-cell reconstitution after alpha-beta-depleted transplantation in children. The library targeted TCRbeta and was prepared with unique molecular identifiers. Each CDR3 protein is one row after TCRdb ran MiXCR on the PCR reads. The sample has about 470,000 distinct CDR3 sequences, around 46% seen once. Sequences were derived from PBMCs, sampled before TCRalphabeta/CD19-depleted stem cell transplant. The receptors originated from a girl aged 2 to 10 with aplastic anemia, due to receive a stem cell transplant.

This clonotype was detected only a few times. The rearrangement links TRBV3-1 to TRBJ2-2; D might be TRBD1 (5 bases). V lost 4 bases to trimming and J lost 6 bases, with 12 bases between them. Germline V CDR1 and CDR2: LGHDT, YNNKEL (reference sequence). CDR3 length: 14 residues. The CDR3 bases are TGTGCCAGCAGCCCGCAGGGAAGGGCCGGGGAGCTGTTTTTT. Translation: CASSPQGRAGELFF.

The rearrangement links TRBV20-1 to TRBJ2-1; 7 bases fit TRBD1. The CDR3 runs 14 residues. Germline-derived CDR1 and CDR2 are DFQATT and SNEGSKA (reference sequence). After removal of 5 bases from V and 4 bases from J, the junction contained 8 bases not matched to a gene. CDR3 loop: CSASHRGTYNEQFF. The CDR3 nucleotides are TGCAGTGCTTCCCACAGGGGAACATACAATGAGCAGTTCTTC.

Here the CDR3 reads CASSLWDSETQYF. The CDR3 coding sequence is TGCGCCAGCAGCTTGTGGGATTCGGAGACCCAGTACTTC. The V call is TRBV5-1, the J call TRBJ2-5; no definite D call. The length of the CDR3 is 13 residues. The ends were cut back, 1 base at V and 5 bases at J, with 9 bases in the middle. In germline, CDR1 is SGHRS, CDR2 YFSETQ.